This record concerns one TCR beta chain sequence. Germline V CDR1 and CDR2: MGHDK, SYGVNS. V gave up 7 bases and J gave up 7 bases, with 17 bases separating them. CDR3 size: 15 residues. Only in-frame clones appear in the TCRdb table, and some are missing; sequencing was by immunoSEQ multiplex PCR. The data contain about 160,000 clones, approximately 82% of them singletons. This entry is derived from a study of blood T cell repertoires in COVID-19. Study-wide background: PBMCs, B-cell-depleted T cells, or T cells provided the cDNA or gDNA that made up the material.

This clonotype was sampled from a woman aged 50 to 60 in a cohort exposed to, infected with or recovered from COVID-19 (not recorded which). The chain recombines TRBV25-1 with TRBJ1-6, with D tentatively TRBD1 (6 bases). What was sequenced was PBMCs or T cells enriched from blood (not recorded which). The CDR3 region is CASNRGGGQNSPLHF. The CDR3 region has the DNA TGTGCCAGCAACCGCGGGGGGGGGCAAAATTCACCCCTCCACTTT.